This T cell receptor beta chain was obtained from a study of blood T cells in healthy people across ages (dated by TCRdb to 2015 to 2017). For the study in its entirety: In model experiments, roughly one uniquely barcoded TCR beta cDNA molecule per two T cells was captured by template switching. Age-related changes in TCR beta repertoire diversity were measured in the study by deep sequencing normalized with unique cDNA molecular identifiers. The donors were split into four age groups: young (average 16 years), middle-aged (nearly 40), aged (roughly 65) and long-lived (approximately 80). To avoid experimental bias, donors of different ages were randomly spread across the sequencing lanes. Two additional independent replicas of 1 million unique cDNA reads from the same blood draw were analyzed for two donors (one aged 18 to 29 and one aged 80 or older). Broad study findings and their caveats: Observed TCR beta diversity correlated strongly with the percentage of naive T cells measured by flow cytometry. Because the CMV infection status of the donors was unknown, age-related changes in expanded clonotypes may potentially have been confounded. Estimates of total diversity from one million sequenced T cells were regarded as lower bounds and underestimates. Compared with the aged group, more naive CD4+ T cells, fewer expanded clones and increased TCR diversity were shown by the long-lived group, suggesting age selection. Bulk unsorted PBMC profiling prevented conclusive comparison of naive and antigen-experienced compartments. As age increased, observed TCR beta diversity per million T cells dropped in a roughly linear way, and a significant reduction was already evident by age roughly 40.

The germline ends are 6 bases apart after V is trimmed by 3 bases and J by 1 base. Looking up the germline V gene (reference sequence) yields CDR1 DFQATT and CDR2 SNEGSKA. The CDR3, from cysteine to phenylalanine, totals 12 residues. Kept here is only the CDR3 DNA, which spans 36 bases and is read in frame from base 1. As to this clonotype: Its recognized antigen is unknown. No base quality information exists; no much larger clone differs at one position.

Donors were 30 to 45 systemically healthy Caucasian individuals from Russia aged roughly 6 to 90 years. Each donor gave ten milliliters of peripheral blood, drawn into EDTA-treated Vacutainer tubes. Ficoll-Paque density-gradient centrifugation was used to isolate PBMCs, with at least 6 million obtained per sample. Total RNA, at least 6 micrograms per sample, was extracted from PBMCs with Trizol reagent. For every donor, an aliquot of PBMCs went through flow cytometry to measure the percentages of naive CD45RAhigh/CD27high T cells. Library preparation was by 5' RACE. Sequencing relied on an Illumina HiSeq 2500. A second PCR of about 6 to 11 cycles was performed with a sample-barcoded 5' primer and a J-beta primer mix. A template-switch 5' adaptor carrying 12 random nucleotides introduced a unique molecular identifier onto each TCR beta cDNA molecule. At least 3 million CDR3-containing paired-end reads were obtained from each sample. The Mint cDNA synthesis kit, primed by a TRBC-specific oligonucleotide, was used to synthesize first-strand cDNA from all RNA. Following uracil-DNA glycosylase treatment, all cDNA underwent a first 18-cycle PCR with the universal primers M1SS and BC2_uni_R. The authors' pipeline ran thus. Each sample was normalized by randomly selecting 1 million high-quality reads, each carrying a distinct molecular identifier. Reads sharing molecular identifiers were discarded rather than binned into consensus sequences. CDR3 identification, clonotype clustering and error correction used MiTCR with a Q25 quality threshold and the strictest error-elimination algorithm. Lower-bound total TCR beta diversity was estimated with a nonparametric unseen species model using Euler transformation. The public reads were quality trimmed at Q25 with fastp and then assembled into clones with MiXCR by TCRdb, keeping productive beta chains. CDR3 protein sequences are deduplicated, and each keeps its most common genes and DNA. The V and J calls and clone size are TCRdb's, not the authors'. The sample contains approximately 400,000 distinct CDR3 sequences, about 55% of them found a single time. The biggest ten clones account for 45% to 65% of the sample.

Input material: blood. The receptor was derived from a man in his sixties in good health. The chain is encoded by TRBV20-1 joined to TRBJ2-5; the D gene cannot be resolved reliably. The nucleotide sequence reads TGCAGTGCTAGCCGGGCCCAAGAGACCCAGTACTTC. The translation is CSASRAQETQYF.